This T cell receptor (beta chain) comes out of a study of cytomegalovirus exposure and HLA in healthy donors. Germline V gene data show CDR1 as KGHSH and CDR2 as LQKENI. The length of the CDR3 is 15 residues. V was shortened by 1 base and J by 3 bases, with 9 bases between the two germline ends. Nominally healthy donors provided the samples, though records likely missed some immune exposures. In regard to this clone: Antigen unknown.

Study-wide results and limits: It emerged from a later analysis that several of the most significant clusters appeared to be linked to common viral pathogens.

PCR amplification relied on 60 Vbeta primers (plus 13 Jbeta primers). The protocol was immunoSEQ multiplex PCR, while the TCRdb copy is restricted to in-frame clones and leaves out a portion. Among approximately 120,000 clones listed, roughly 74% were seen once. The sequence was collected from a woman between 45 and 60 years old in good health and CMV-seropositive. This chain joins TRBV18 and TRBJ1-4; maybe TRBD1 (5 bases). Specimen: PBMCs. The DNA of the CDR3 is TGTGCCAGCTCACCACAAGGGGATTCTAATGAAAAACTGTTTTTT. Translation gives CASSPQGDSNEKLFF.